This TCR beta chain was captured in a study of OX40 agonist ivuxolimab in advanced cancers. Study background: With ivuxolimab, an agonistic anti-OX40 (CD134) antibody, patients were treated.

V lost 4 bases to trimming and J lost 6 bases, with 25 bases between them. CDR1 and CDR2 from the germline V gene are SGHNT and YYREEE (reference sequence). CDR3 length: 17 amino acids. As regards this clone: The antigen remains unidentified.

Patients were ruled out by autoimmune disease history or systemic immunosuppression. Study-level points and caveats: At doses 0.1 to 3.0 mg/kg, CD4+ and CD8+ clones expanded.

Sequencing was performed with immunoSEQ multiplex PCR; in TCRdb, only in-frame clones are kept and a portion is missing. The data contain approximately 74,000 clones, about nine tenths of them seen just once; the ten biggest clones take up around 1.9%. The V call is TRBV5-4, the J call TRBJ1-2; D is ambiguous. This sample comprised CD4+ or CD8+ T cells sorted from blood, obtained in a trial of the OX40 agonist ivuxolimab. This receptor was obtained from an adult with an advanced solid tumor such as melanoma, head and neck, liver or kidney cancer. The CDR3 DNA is TGTGCCAGCAGCCCCCCCAGGAGGAGAGGACTACACCATGGCTACACCTTC. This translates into CASSPPRRRGLHHGYTF.